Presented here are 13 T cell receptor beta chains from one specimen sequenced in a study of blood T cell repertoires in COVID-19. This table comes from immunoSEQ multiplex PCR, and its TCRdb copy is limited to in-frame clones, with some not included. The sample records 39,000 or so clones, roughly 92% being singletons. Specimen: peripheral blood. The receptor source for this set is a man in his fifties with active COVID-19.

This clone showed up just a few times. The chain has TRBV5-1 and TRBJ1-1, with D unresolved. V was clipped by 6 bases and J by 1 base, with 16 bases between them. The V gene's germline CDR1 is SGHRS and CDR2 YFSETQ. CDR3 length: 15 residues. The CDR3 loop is CASTLVAGSNTEAFF. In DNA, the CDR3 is TGCGCCAGCACCCTCGTGGCGGGATCGAACACTGAAGCTTTCTTT. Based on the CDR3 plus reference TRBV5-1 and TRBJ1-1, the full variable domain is KAGVTQTPRYLIKTRGQQVTLSCSPISGHRSVSWYQQTPGQGLQFLFEYFSETQRNKGNFPGRFSGRQFSNSRSEMNVSTLELGDSALYLCASTLVAGSNTEAFFGQGTRLTVV.

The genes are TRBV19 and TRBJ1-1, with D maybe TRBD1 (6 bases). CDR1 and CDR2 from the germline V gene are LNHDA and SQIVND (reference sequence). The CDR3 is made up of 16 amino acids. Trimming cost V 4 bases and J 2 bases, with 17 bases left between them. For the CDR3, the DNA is TGTGCCAGTAGTACAGGAGCCAGGGGCGCTAACACTGAAGCTTTCTTT. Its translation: CASSTGARGANTEAFF. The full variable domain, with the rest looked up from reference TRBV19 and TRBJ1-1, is DGGITQSPKYLFRKEGQNVTLSCEQNLNHDAMYWYRQDPGQGLRLIYYSQIVNDFQKGDIAEGYSVSREKKESFPLTVTSAQKNPTAFYLCASSTGARGANTEAFFGQGTRLTVV.

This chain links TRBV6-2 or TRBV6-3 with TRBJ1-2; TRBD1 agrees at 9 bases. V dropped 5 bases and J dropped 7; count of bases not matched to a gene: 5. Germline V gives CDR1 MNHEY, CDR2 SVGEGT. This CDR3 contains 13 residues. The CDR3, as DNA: TGTGCCAGCAGTCGAGGGACAGGGCGTGGCTACACCTTC. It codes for CASSRGTGRGYTF.

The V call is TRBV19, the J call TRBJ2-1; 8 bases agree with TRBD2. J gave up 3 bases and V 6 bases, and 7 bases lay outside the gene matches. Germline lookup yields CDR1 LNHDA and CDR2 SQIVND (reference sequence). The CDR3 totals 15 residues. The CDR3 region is CASSRAGASYNEQFF. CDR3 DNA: TGTGCCAGTAGCCGAGCGGGAGCTAGCTACAATGAGCAGTTCTTC.

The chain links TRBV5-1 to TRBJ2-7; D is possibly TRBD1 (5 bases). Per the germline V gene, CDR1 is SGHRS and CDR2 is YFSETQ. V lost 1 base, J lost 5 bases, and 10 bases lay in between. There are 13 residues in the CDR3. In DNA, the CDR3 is TGCGCCAGCAGCTTGTACAGGAACGACGAGCAGTACTTC. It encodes CASSLYRNDEQYF.

The CDR3 here is CASSLGALFGGYTF. The CDR3 bases are TGTGCCAGCAGCTTGGGAGCCTTGTTTGGTGGCTACACCTTC. The gene calls are TRBV5-6 and TRBJ1-2; no reliable D call. Germline V gene data show CDR1 as SGHDT and CDR2 as YYEEEE. The CDR3 spans 14 residues. V was cut by 0 bases and J by 7 bases, with 13 bases left in between. Full variable domain (rest looked up from reference TRBV5-6 and TRBJ1-2): DAGVTQSPTHLIKTRGQQVTLRCSPKSGHDTVSWYQQALGQGPQFIFQYYEEEERQRGNFPDRFSGHQFPNYSSELNVNALLLGDSALYLCASSLGALFGGYTFGSGTRLTVV.

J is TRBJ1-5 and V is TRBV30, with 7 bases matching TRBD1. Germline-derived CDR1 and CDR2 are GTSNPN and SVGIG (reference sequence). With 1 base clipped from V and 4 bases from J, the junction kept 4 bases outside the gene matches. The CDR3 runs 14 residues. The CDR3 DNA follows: TGTGCCTGGAGTGATGGGACAGTTAATCAGCCCCAGCATTTT. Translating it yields CAWSDGTVNQPQHF.

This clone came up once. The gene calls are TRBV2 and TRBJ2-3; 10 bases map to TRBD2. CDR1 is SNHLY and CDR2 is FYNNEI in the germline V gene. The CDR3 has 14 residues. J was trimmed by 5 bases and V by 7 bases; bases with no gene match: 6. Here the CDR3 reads CASIQRGGLDTQYF. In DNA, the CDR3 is TGTGCCAGCATCCAGCGGGGGGGCCTAGATACGCAGTATTTT. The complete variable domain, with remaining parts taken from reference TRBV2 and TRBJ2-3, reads EPEVTQTPSHQVTQMGQEVILRCVPISNHLYFYWYRQILGQKVEFLVSFYNNEISEKSEIFDDQFSVERPDGSNFTLKIRSTKLEDSAMYFCASIQRGGLDTQYFGPGTRLTVL.

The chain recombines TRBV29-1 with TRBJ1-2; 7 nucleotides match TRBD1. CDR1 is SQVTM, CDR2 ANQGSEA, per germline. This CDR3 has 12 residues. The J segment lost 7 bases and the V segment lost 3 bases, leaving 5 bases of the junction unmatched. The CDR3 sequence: CSVDRQGGGYTF. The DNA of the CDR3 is TGCAGCGTTGACAGACAGGGTGGTGGCTACACCTTC. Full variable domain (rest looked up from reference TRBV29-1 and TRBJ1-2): SAVISQKPSRDICQRGTSLTIQCQVDSQVTMMFWYRQQPGQSLTLIATANQGSEATYESGFVIDKFPISRPNLTFSTLTVSNMSPEDSSIYLCSVDRQGGGYTFGSGTRLTVV.

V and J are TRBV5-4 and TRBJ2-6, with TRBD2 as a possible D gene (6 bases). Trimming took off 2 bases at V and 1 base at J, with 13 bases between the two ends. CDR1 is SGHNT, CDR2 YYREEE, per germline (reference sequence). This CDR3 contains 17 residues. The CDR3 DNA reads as TGTGCCAGCAGCTTTGGAGGGCGTTCGTCTGGGGCCAACGTCCTGACTTTC. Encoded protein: CASSFGGRSSGANVLTF.

This CDR3 is CASSVGTGAPQGYTF. DNA for the CDR3: TGTGCCAGCAGCGTAGGGACAGGGGCGCCCCAGGGCTACACCTTC. The genes are TRBV9 and TRBJ1-2; 9 nucleotides align to TRBD1. Germline CDR1 is SGDLS and CDR2 is YYNGEE. The CDR3 covers 15 residues. Losses at the gene ends were 0 bases for V and 8 bases for J; bases not matched to a gene: 8.

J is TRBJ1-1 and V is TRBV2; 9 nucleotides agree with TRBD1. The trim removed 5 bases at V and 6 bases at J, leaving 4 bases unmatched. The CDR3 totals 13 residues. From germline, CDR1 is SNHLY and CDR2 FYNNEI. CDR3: CASSWDREAEAFF. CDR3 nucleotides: TGTGCCAGCAGTTGGGACAGGGAAGCTGAAGCTTTCTTT.

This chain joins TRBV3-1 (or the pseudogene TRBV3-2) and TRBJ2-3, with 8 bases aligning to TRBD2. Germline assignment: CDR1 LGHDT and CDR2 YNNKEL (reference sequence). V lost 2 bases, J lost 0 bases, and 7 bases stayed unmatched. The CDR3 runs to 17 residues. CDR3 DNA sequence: TGTGCCAGCAGCCAAATCTGGGCTAGCGGGAGCACAGATACGCAGTATTTT. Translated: CASSQIWASGSTDTQYF.